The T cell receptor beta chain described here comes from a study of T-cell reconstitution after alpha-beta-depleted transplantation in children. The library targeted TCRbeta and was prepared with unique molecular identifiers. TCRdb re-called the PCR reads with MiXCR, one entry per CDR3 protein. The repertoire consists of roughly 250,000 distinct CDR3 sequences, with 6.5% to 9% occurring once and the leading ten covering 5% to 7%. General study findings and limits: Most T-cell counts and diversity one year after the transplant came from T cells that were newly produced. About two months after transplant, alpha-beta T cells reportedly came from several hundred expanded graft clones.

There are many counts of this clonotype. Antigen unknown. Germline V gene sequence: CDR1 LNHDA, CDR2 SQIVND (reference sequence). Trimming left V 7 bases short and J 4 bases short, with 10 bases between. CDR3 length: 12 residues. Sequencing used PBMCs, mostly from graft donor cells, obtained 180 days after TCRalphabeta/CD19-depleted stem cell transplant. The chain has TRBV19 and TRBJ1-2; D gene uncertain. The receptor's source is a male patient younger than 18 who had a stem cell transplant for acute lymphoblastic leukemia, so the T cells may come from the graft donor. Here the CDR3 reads CASKENFYGYTF. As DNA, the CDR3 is TGTGCCAGTAAGGAAAATTTCTATGGCTACACCTTC.